The next 29 T cell receptor beta chains were all read from a single sample in a study of OX40 agonist ivuxolimab in advanced cancers. Libraries came from the immunoSEQ multiplex PCR assay. TCRdb holds this immuneACCESS table with in-frame rearrangements only. Some clones are missing; in checked studies, unresolved V genes explain under half, and the rest has no known cause. This sample lists fewer than 25,000 clones; about two thirds were detected once. Of the sample, 12% falls within the top ten clones. The sample in question was CD4+ or CD8+ T cells sorted from blood, obtained in a trial of the OX40 agonist ivuxolimab. The receptors shown here come from an adult with an advanced solid tumor such as melanoma, head and neck, liver or kidney cancer.

The V call is TRBV11-2, the J call TRBJ2-5; D gene unclear. Trimming removed 4 bases at V and 4 bases at J, with 13 bases between. This CDR3 spans 14 amino acids. CDR1 SGHAT and CDR2 FQNNGV come from the germline V gene. The CDR3 sequence is CASSSLVFVETQYF. CDR3 coding DNA: TGTGCCAGCAGCTCTCTAGTGTTCGTAGAGACCCAGTACTTC.

J is TRBJ2-7 and V is TRBV7-8; D perhaps matches TRBD1 (5 bases). The length of the CDR3 is 16 residues. Germline CDR1 and CDR2: SGHVS and FQNEAQ. Trimming took off 5 bases at V and 3 bases at J, with 20 bases between the two ends. The CDR3 loop reads CASSGNDSPFYYEQYF. The CDR3 DNA is TGTGCCAGCAGCGGAAACGACAGCCCATTCTACTACGAGCAGTACTTC.

This clone appeared a few times. The gene calls are TRBV7-9 and TRBJ2-3, with 7 bases identical to TRBD1. The V and J ends lost 6 bases and 3 bases, in that order; junction bases with no gene match: 3. Germline lookup yields CDR1 SEHNR and CDR2 FQNEAQ (reference sequence). The CDR3 loop spans 13 amino acids. Here the CDR3 reads CASRTGLTDTQYF. For the CDR3, the DNA is TGTGCCAGCAGGACAGGGCTGACAGATACGCAGTATTTT. The full variable domain, completed using reference TRBV7-9 and TRBJ2-3, is DTGVSQNPRHKITKRGQNVTFRCDPISEHNRLYWYRQTLGQGPEFLTYFQNEAQLEKSRLLSDRFSAERPKGSFSTLEIQRTEQGDSAMYLCASRTGLTDTQYFGPGTRLTVL.

This clone occurred a few times. The V and J genes are TRBV7-6 and TRBJ2-2; possibly TRBD2 for D (7 bases). The germline gives CDR1 SGHVS, CDR2 FNYEAQ. Trimming removed 2 bases from V and 5 bases from J, with 18 bases in between. CDR3 length equals 17 residues. CDR3 in amino acids: CASSLIAPGGRTGELFF. The CDR3, as DNA: TGTGCCAGCAGCTTAATTGCTCCGGGGGGCAGGACCGGGGAGCTGTTTTTT.

The chain joins TRBV15 to TRBJ2-2; 8 bases match TRBD1. Germline V gene sequence: CDR1 LNHNV, CDR2 YYDKDF (reference sequence). J lost 5 bases, V lost 5 bases, and 7 bases had no gene match. The CDR3 is made up of 15 amino acids. Written as DNA, the CDR3 is TGTGCCACCAGCCGGGACAGGTTAGGGACCGGGGAGCTGTTTTTT. Its translation is CATSRDRLGTGELFF.

The chain couples TRBV19 to TRBJ2-1; the match to TRBD2 covers 9 bases. J was trimmed by 9 bases and V by 3 bases; bases with no gene match: 9. CDR3 length: 15 amino acids. CDR1 LNHDA and CDR2 SQIVND come from the germline V gene (reference sequence). In DNA form, the CDR3 reads TGTGCCAGTAGTATGATTAGCGGGGGATTGAGTGAGCAGTTCTTC. Its protein product is CASSMISGGLSEQFF. Supplemented by reference TRBV19 and TRBJ2-1, the full variable domain reads DGGITQSPKYLFRKEGQNVTLSCEQNLNHDAMYWYRQDPGQGLRLIYYSQIVNDFQKGDIAEGYSVSREKKESFPLTVTSAQKNPTAFYLCASSMISGGLSEQFFGPGTRLTVL.

Only a few counts were recorded for this clone. The rearrangement joins TRBV6-5 to TRBJ1-5, with D perhaps TRBD1 (6 bases). CDR1 and CDR2 (germline): MNHEY, SVGAGI. The V and J ends lost 2 bases and 6 bases respectively, with 11 bases between them. The CDR3 contains 14 residues. Here the CDR3 DNA reads TGTGCCAGCAGTTACGGACAGCCACCTCAGCCCCAGCATTTT. Amino acid sequence: CASSYGQPPQPQHF.

The chain is built from TRBV5-1 and TRBJ1-1; D not resolved. Trimming stripped 4 bases from V and 5 bases from J, with 21 bases between. CDR3 size: 16 residues. Germline V gene data show CDR1 as SGHRS and CDR2 as YFSETQ. CDR3 amino acids: CASSLSPGQRRTEAFF. The CDR3 DNA is TGCGCCAGCAGCCTCTCTCCGGGCCAGAGGAGAACTGAAGCTTTCTTT.

The chain carries TRBV6-5 and TRBJ1-1; D is undetermined. The V end was cut by 6 bases, the J end by 3 bases, with 11 bases between. The CDR3 consists of 13 residues. Germline values: CDR1 MNHEY, CDR2 SVGAGI. The CDR3 DNA reads TGTGCCAGCAGCTCAGAGGGTGACACTGAAGCTTTCTTT. Protein sequence: CASSSEGDTEAFF.

This clone was observed once. V usage is TRBV6-5 and J usage is TRBJ2-1; D may be TRBD2 (6 bases). The V end was cut by 5 bases, the J end by 4 bases, with 12 bases between. Germline loops: CDR1 MNHEY, CDR2 SVGAGI. The CDR3 runs 14 residues. In DNA form, the CDR3 reads TGTGCCAGCAGTGACCGGGACTCTTACAATGAGCAGTTCTTC. This codes for CASSDRDSYNEQFF.

The gene calls are TRBV28 and TRBJ2-5, with D perhaps TRBD1 (5 bases). The CDR3 spans 15 residues. The V gene's germline CDR1 is MDHEN and CDR2 SYDVKM. The V and J ends lost 8 bases and 3 bases respectively, with 19 bases between them. The CDR3 reads CASRYRSLLEETQYF. The CDR3 DNA reads as TGTGCCAGCCGATACAGGAGCCTCTTGGAAGAGACCCAGTACTTC.

This clone was found a few times. The V call is TRBV5-4, the J call TRBJ2-1; possible D gene TRBD2, 6 bases. The CDR3 runs 14 residues. V lost 5 bases to trimming and J lost 7 bases, with 16 bases between them. The V gene's germline CDR1 is SGHNT and CDR2 YYREEE (reference sequence). The CDR3 DNA reads TGTGCCAGCAGTAAACGGGAGCAATATAATGAGCAGTTCTTC. It specifies CASSKREQYNEQFF. Combining the CDR3 with reference TRBV5-4 and TRBJ2-1 gives the whole variable domain ETGVTQSPTHLIKTRGQQVTLRCSSQSGHNTVSWYQQALGQGPQFIFQYYREEENGRGNFPPRFSGLQFPNYSSELNVNALELDDSALYLCASSKREQYNEQFFGPGTRLTVL.

This clone has a single count. The chain combines TRBV7-9 with TRBJ1-2; 10 bases are a match to TRBD1. The CDR3 has 15 residues. Germline CDR1 and CDR2: SEHNR and FQNEAQ (reference sequence). Trimming cost V 5 bases and J 4 bases; bases outside gene matches: 7. The CDR3 nucleotides are TGTGCCAGCAGCCACCGGGACAGGGGAGGCTATGGCTACACCTTC. As protein: CASSHRDRGGYGYTF. The full variable domain, rest sourced from reference TRBV7-9 and TRBJ1-2, is DTGVSQNPRHKITKRGQNVTFRCDPISEHNRLYWYRQTLGQGPEFLTYFQNEAQLEKSRLLSDRFSAERPKGSFSTLEIQRTEQGDSAMYLCASSHRDRGGYGYTFGSGTRLTVV.

The chain couples TRBV27 to TRBJ2-7; D not certain. CDR1 and CDR2 (germline): MNHEY, SMNVEV (reference sequence). V gave up 6 bases and J gave up 6 bases, with 18 bases separating them. This CDR3 contains 14 residues. This chain's CDR3 is CASSPILRPPEQYF. Written as DNA, the CDR3 is TGTGCCAGCAGCCCTATTCTCCGACCGCCCGAGCAGTACTTC.

The V and J genes are TRBV28 and TRBJ2-7; 9 bases are shared with TRBD1. This CDR3 region has 14 residues. Germline lookup yields CDR1 MDHEN and CDR2 SYDVKM. The ends lost 3 bases at V and 5 bases at J; junction bases unmatched: 5. CDR3 protein: CASSFRTGDHEQYF. The CDR3 nucleotides read TGTGCCAGCAGTTTTAGGACAGGGGACCACGAGCAGTACTTC. Looking up the rest from reference TRBV28 and TRBJ2-7 gives the full variable domain: DVKVTQSSRYLVKRTGEKVFLECVQDMDHENMFWYRQDPGLGLRLIYFSYDVKMKEKGDIPEGYSVSREKKERFSLILESASTNQTSMYLCASSFRTGDHEQYFGPGTRLTVT.

J is TRBJ1-4 and V is TRBV6-1; D is unresolved. Trimming removed 4 bases from V and 1 base from J, with 13 bases in between. This CDR3 contains 16 residues. From germline, CDR1 is MNHNS and CDR2 SASEGT. The CDR3 reads CASSGYVERTNEKLFF. The CDR3 nucleotides read TGTGCCAGCAGTGGTTACGTAGAAAGAACTAATGAAAAACTGTTTTTT.

The chain is built from TRBV27 and TRBJ2-7; weak D call: TRBD1 (6 bases). V dropped 5 bases and J dropped 7 bases, with 15 bases sitting between them. Germline CDR1 and CDR2: MNHEY and SMNVEV (reference sequence). The CDR3 is 13 amino acids. CDR3 nucleotides: TGTGCCAGCAGTGCAGCAGGGGTGGGGGAGCAGTACTTC. It encodes CASSAAGVGEQYF.

The chain uses TRBV28 and TRBJ1-6; 7 bases are a match to TRBD1. The CDR3 contains 17 residues. V shed 2 bases and J 10 bases; nucleotides not matched to a gene: 14. From germline, CDR1 is MDHEN and CDR2 SYDVKM. The CDR3 spells CASSLIGFDRDESPLHF. The CDR3 nucleotides read TGTGCCAGCAGTTTAATCGGCTTCGACAGGGATGAATCACCCCTCCACTTT.

This clone appeared once. The chain joins TRBV15 to TRBJ2-3; D tentatively fits TRBD1 or TRBD2 (5 bases each). The CDR3 totals 16 residues. Germline V lookup: CDR1 LNHNV, CDR2 YYDKDF (reference sequence). The V and J ends lost 4 bases and 3 bases respectively, with 17 bases between them. CDR3 coding DNA: TGTGCCACCAGCAAACAATCCGGGACGCATACAGATACGCAGTATTTT. Translated, it gives CATSKQSGTHTDTQYF.

The genes are TRBV6-6 and TRBJ2-7; TRBD1 matches at 9 bases. Per germline, CDR1 MNHNY and CDR2 SVGAGI (reference sequence). The trim removed 6 bases at V and 7 bases at J, leaving 10 bases unmatched. The CDR3 runs to 14 residues. The CDR3 nucleotides read TGTGCCAGCAGATCCGGGACAGGGCTGGGGGAGCAGTACTTC. This sequence encodes CASRSGTGLGEQYF.

This clone was seen a few times. CDR3 amino acids: CASSIGIYEQYF. CDR3 bases: TGTGCCAGCAGCATCGGGATCTACGAGCAGTACTTC. The chain couples TRBV7-9 to TRBJ2-7; D might be TRBD2 (5 bases). This CDR3 contains 12 residues. Germline CDR1 reads SEHNR; CDR2 reads FQNEAQ (reference sequence). Trimming removed 5 bases from V and 3 bases from J, with 8 bases in between.

This clone was detected many times. The chain recombines TRBV7-2 with TRBJ1-1, with 8 bases fitting TRBD1. V lost 1 base and J lost 2; bases outside the gene matches: 9. The CDR3 has 17 amino acids. Germline values: CDR1 SGHTA, CDR2 FQGNSA. The CDR3 DNA follows: TGTGCCAGCAGCTTAGGACGGGACAGGATGATTAACACTGAAGCTTTCTTT. Translated: CASSLGRDRMINTEAFF.

This sequence joins TRBV10-2 and TRBJ2-7; TRBD1 matches 9 bases. Germline V gives CDR1 WSHSY, CDR2 SAAADI. V gave up 0 bases and J gave up 2 bases; unmatched junction bases: 2. This CDR3 comprises 15 residues. DNA for the CDR3: TGCGCCAGCAGTGAGTCGGGACAGGGAACCTACGAGCAGTACTTC. It specifies CASSESGQGTYEQYF.

In its sample, this clone ranks as medium-sized (0.01 to 0.1%). The rearrangement links TRBV6-1 to TRBJ1-5, with 11 bases matching TRBD1. J was trimmed by 6 bases and V by 5 bases; bases with no gene match: 6. The CDR3 sequence is 15 residues long. CDR1 MNHNS and CDR2 SASEGT come from the germline V gene. The CDR3 here is CASSPGQGEGQPQHF. CDR3 DNA: TGTGCCAGCAGTCCGGGACAGGGGGAGGGTCAGCCCCAGCATTTT.

The chain employs TRBV13 and TRBJ2-7, with D unclear. The CDR3 loop spans 14 amino acids. CDR1 PRHDT and CDR2 FYEKMQ come from the germline V gene (reference sequence). V was pared by 5 bases and J by 0 bases, with 11 bases between. CDR3 in amino acids: CASSLGPISYEQYF. CDR3 sequence (DNA): TGTGCCAGCAGCCTGGGCCCTATCTCCTACGAGCAGTACTTC.

This clone showed up just a few times. The chain is built from TRBV13 and TRBJ2-7; 7 nucleotides match TRBD2. V lost 4 bases, J lost 6 bases, and 6 bases stayed unmatched. CDR3 length: 13 amino acids. CDR1 PRHDT and CDR2 FYEKMQ come from the germline V gene (reference sequence). The CDR3, as DNA: TGTGCCAGCAGCTCCAGTGGGGGGGGCGAGCAGTACTTC. Amino acids: CASSSSGGGEQYF.

This rearrangement joins TRBV6-5 to TRBJ2-7; 11 bases line up with TRBD1. Trimming at V came to 6 bases and at J to 7 bases, leaving 5 bases not matched to a gene. Per the germline V gene, CDR1 is MNHEY and CDR2 is SVGAGI. The CDR3 has 13 amino acids. The CDR3 region is CASSWTGGIEQYF. The CDR3 region has the DNA TGTGCCAGCAGCTGGACAGGGGGCATTGAGCAGTACTTC.

A note on this clone: Other nucleotide sequences in the sample specify the same CDR3. The CDR3 bases are TGTGCCAGCAGCGTAGGGGACAGCAATCAGCCCCAGCATTTT. It translates to CASSVGDSNQPQHF. The chain has TRBV9 and TRBJ1-5, with TRBD1 as a possible D gene (5 bases). The CDR3 has 14 residues. Germline V gene lookup returns CDR1 SGDLS and CDR2 YYNGEE. V shed 0 bases and J shed 1 base, with 5 bases lying between them.

This clone was seen once. The chain couples TRBV6-5 to TRBJ1-1; D possibly corresponds to TRBD1 (5 bases). The V end was cut by 2 bases, the J end by 5 bases, with 18 bases between. Germline V gene lookup returns CDR1 MNHEY and CDR2 SVGAGI. The CDR3 spans 16 residues. In DNA, the CDR3 is TGTGCCAGCAGTTACACAACTGGGGCCGGACTTACTGAAGCTTTCTTT. Protein product: CASSYTTGAGLTEAFF.